This is a list of T cell receptor beta chains from one sample in a study of cytomegalovirus exposure and HLA in healthy donors. Here immunoSEQ multiplex PCR was the method, and the copy in TCRdb shows in-frame clones only, minus some. The profile shows some 200,000 clones, around 80% of them singletons. The sequencing input was PBMCs. The receptors derive from a young woman in good health and CMV-seronegative. Each CDR3 is given with its conserved first and last residue. A D gene is named only where the DNA matches it firmly. Not every row has a clone size; where given, it reads once, few, many or a size class.

>.|TRBV6-5|few|TRBJ1-1
CASSYSTGLDRHF
TGTGCCAGCAGTTACTCGACAGGCCTGGACCGCCACTTT
>TRBD2|TRBV7-7|.|TRBJ2-5
CASSSGGAGETQYF
TGTGCCAGCAGCTCGGGGGGGGCTGGGGAGACCCAGTACTTC
>.|TRBV27|few|TRBJ2-5
CASSATGGTMETQYF
TGTGCCAGCAGTGCGACTGGAGGAACCATGGAGACCCAGTACTTC
>.|TRBV30|.|TRBJ2-1
CAWSVFGGSSPLSDEQFF
TGTGCCTGGAGTGTATTTGGTGGGTCCTCACCTTTAAGCGATGAGCAGTTCTTC
>TRBD1|TRBV29-1|once|TRBJ2-6
CSVVGQGRGANVLTF
TGCAGCGTTGTAGGACAGGGAAGGGGGGCCAACGTCCTGACTTTC
>TRBD1|TRBV5-1|.|TRBJ2-7
CASSADRGPAYEQYF
TGCGCCAGCAGCGCGGACAGGGGGCCCGCCTACGAGCAGTACTTC
>TRBD2|TRBV6-4|.|TRBJ2-1
CASSETGTTFNEQFF
TGTGCCAGCAGTGAAACCGGGACTACCTTCAATGAGCAGTTCTTC
>.|TRBV6-5|.|TRBJ1-2
CASSYGQSNYGYTF
TGTGCCAGCAGTTACGGACAGTCTAACTATGGCTACACCTTC
>TRBD2|TRBV27|few|TRBJ2-1
CASSLSTSGSVYEQFF
TGTGCCAGCAGTTTATCGACTAGCGGGAGTGTCTATGAGCAGTTCTTC
>.|TRBV14|.|TRBJ1-1
CASSQDAGNTEAFF
TGTGCCAGCAGCCAAGATGCGGGGAACACTGAAGCTTTCTTT
>.|TRBV10-1|.|TRBJ2-5
CASSESGGAQETQYF
TGCGCCAGCAGTGAGTCGGGGGGGGCGCAAGAGACCCAGTACTTC
>TRBD2|TRBV7-9|.|TRBJ2-3
CSSSLAGLAGGSTDTQYF
TGTTCCAGCAGCTTAGCGGGACTAGCGGGGGGTAGCACAGATACGCAGTATTTT
>TRBD2|TRBV29-1|.|TRBJ2-7
CSVSPGLAKEQYF
TGCAGCGTTAGCCCGGGACTAGCGAAAGAGCAGTACTTC
>TRBD1|TRBV2|.|TRBJ2-5
CASSGQGKGETQYF
TGTGCCAGCTCCGGACAGGGCAAAGGGGAGACCCAGTACTTC
>TRBD2|TRBV5-1|.|TRBJ2-7
CASSLVASGAYEQYF
TGCGCCAGCAGCTTGGTGGCTAGCGGGGCCTACGAGCAGTACTTC
>TRBD1|TRBV2|.|TRBJ1-5
CASSEAGGGQPQHF
TGTGCCAGCAGTGAAGCAGGGGGCGGTCAGCCCCAGCATTTT
>.|TRBV25-1|.|TRBJ1-2
CASVGSQGLTSYGYTF
TGTGCCAGCGTAGGCTCACAGGGTCTTACATCCTATGGCTACACCTTC
>.|TRBV28|few|TRBJ1-3
CASTAGVGNTIYF
TGTGCCAGCACTGCAGGGGTGGGAAACACCATATATTTT
>TRBD2|TRBV7-2|once|TRBJ2-1
CASSLAGGKFNEQFF
TGTGCCAGCAGCTTAGCGGGAGGGAAATTCAATGAGCAGTTCTTC
>.|TRBV9|.|TRBJ2-3
CASSETADTQYF
TGTGCCAGCAGCGAGACAGCAGATACGCAGTATTTT
>TRBD2|TRBV10-3|.|TRBJ2-3
CAISVAGVGDTQYF
TGTGCCATCTCAGTAGCGGGAGTAGGGGATACGCAGTATTTT
>.|TRBV29-1|once|TRBJ2-3
CSVRAQDSTDTQYF
TGCAGCGTTCGAGCCCAAGATAGCACAGATACGCAGTATTTT
>.|TRBV7-9|.|TRBJ1-6
CASSRSGSSPLHF
TGTGCCAGCAGCCGGTCGGGGTCCTCACCCCTCCACTTT
>.|TRBV5-1|.|TRBJ2-5
CASSLAQGFKETQYF
TGCGCCAGCAGCTTGGCCCAGGGGTTCAAAGAGACCCAGTACTTC
>.|TRBV29-1|.|TRBJ1-1
CSVPGLRNTEAFF
TGCAGCGTCCCGGGACTTCGGAACACTGAAGCTTTCTTT
>.|TRBV9|.|TRBJ2-5
CASSAPVGGNGETQYF
TGTGCCAGCAGCGCCCCAGTCGGGGGAAACGGGGAGACCCAGTACTTC
>TRBD2|TRBV28|.|TRBJ2-1
CASSPHKTSPNEQFF
TGTGCCAGCAGCCCTCATAAGACTAGCCCGAATGAGCAGTTCTTC
>TRBD2|TRBV4-1|.|TRBJ2-7
CASSPLGLAGSLLSYEQYF
TGCGCCAGCAGCCCCCTCGGACTAGCGGGAAGTTTATTATCCTACGAGCAGTACTTC
>.|TRBV11-2|.|TRBJ1-4
CASSLGLLSNEKLFF
TGTGCCAGCAGCTTAGGCTTACTATCTAATGAAAAACTGTTTTTT
>TRBD1|TRBV6-1|.|TRBJ1-2
CASRAGGAYGYTF
TGTGCCAGCAGGGCAGGGGGAGCGTATGGCTACACCTTC
>TRBD1|TRBV7-9|few|TRBJ2-2
CASSRKTGAPATTGELFF
TGTGCCAGCAGCCGAAAGACAGGGGCCCCCGCGACCACCGGGGAGCTGTTTTTT
>TRBD2|TRBV7-2|.|TRBJ2-7
CASTGGGSLDEQYF
TGTGCCAGCACCGGGGGGGGGTCCTTGGACGAGCAGTACTTC
>.|TRBV5-6|.|TRBJ1-5
CASSLAGSTGLGNQPQHF
TGTGCCAGCAGCTTGGCTGGTTCTACAGGGCTGGGCAATCAGCCCCAGCATTTT
>.|TRBV29-1|.|TRBJ2-3
CSVLPSTDTQYF
TGCAGCGTCCTCCCCAGCACAGATACGCAGTATTTT
>.|TRBV6-5|.|TRBJ1-4
CASSSGNEKLFF
TGTGCCAGCAGCTCAGGGAATGAAAAACTGTTTTTT
>.|TRBV2|.|TRBJ2-1
CASSERSYNEQFF
TGTGCCAGCAGTGAACGGTCCTACAATGAGCAGTTCTTC
>TRBD2|TRBV9|.|TRBJ2-1
CASSVATPLAGAGEQFF
TGTGCCAGCAGCGTAGCTACCCCGCTAGCGGGAGCTGGTGAGCAGTTCTTC